The rows below give T cell receptor beta chains drawn from one sample of a study of blood T cells in healthy people across ages. TCRdb analysed the 5' RACE reads with MiXCR anew, one entry per CDR3 protein. The table records about 1,400,000 distinct CDR3 sequences, 35% to 45% of them present only once. Material: blood. The origin of the receptors is a young woman in good health. Each CDR3 is given with its conserved first and last residue. The D gene is left open where the match is weak. Rows may omit the clone size; those that give it use once, few, many or a size class.

J gene	D gene	V gene	clone size	CDR3 protein	CDR3 DNA
TRBJ2-1	TRBD2	TRBV3-1	-	CASMRAGGAAIEQFF	TGTGCCAGCATGAGGGCGGGAGGGGCGGCAATTGAGCAGTTCTTC
TRBJ1-1	-	TRBV11-2	-	CASSFFSGQTNTEAFF	TGTGCCAGCAGCTTCTTTTCTGGACAGACGAACACTGAAGCTTTCTTT
TRBJ2-7	TRBD2	TRBV20-1	once	CSAPSTSGGFYEQYF	TGCAGTGCTCCTAGTACTAGCGGAGGTTTCTACGAGCAGTACTTC
TRBJ2-1	-	TRBV2	once	CASRDGPTSGEQFF	TGTGCCAGCAGGGACGGTCCCACGTCCGGTGAGCAGTTCTTC
TRBJ1-5	-	TRBV18	-	CASSPAAGDQPQHF	TGTGCCAGCTCACCAGCGGCGGGGGATCAGCCCCAGCATTTT
TRBJ2-3	-	TRBV7-2	-	CASNIGTTDTQYF	TGTGCCAGCAACATCGGCACTACAGATACGCAGTATTTT
TRBJ2-7	TRBD2	TRBV28	-	CASSGGGRVGEQYF	TGTGCCAGCAGTGGCGGCGGGAGGGTAGGCGAGCAGTACTTC
TRBJ2-3	TRBD2	TRBV20-1	many	CSAGRTSGRGDTQYF	TGCAGTGCTGGACGGACTAGCGGGAGGGGAGATACGCAGTATTTT
TRBJ2-6	-	TRBV6-1	-	CASSERPERANVLTF	TGTGCCAGCAGTGAACGCCCTGAACGGGCCAACGTCCTGACTTTC
TRBJ2-7	TRBD2	TRBV12-3/TRBV12-4	-	CASSQRAGGSYEQYF	TGTGCCAGCAGTCAGAGAGCGGGAGGATCCTACGAGCAGTACTTC
TRBJ2-1	TRBD2	TRBV7-2	few	CASSLGAGGRGSEQFF	TGTGCCAGCAGCTTGGGTGCGGGAGGCCGGGGTAGTGAGCAGTTCTTC
TRBJ1-2	-	TRBV2	-	CASRLEHFYGYTF	TGTGCCAGCCGCTTGGAACACTTCTATGGCTACACCTTC
TRBJ2-7	TRBD2	TRBV20-1	-	CSALLAGSSYEQYF	TGCAGTGCCCTCCTAGCGGGTTCCTCCTACGAGCAGTACTTC
TRBJ1-6	TRBD1	TRBV6-5	-	CASSSERPTDRRPNSPLHF	TGTGCCAGCAGTTCTGAGAGACCGACGGACAGGCGGCCCAATTCACCCCTCCACTTT
TRBJ2-5	-	TRBV28	-	CASSFNRDGGTQETQYF	TGTGCCAGCAGTTTTAATCGGGACGGGGGAACACAAGAGACCCAGTACTTC
TRBJ2-7	-	TRBV6-5	-	CVSKNRFYEQYF	TGTGTCAGCAAGAACAGGTTCTACGAGCAGTACTTC
TRBJ2-2	TRBD2	TRBV4-1	-	CASNQDPSSGGGIWTGELFF	TGCGCCAGCAACCAAGATCCGTCTAGCGGGGGGGGGATTTGGACCGGGGAGCTGTTTTTT